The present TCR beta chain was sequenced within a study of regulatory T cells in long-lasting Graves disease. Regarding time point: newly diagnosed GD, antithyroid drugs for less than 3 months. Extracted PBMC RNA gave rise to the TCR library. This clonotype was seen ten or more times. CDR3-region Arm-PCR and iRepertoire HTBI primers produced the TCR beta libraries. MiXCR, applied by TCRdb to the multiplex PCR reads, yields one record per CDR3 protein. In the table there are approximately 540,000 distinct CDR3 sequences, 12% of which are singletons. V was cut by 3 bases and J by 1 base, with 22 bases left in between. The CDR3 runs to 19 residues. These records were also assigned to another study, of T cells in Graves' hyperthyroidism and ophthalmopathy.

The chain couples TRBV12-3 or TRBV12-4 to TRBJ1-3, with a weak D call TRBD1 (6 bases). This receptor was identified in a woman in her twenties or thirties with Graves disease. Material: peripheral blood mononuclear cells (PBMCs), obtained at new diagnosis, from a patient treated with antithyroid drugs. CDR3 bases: TGTGCCAGCAGTTTTGAATACAGGGAGCTGAAAACGTCTGGAAACACCATATATTTT. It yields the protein CASSFEYRELKTSGNTIYF.